This T cell receptor beta chain was recorded in a study of CD8+CD57+ T cells in acquired aplastic anemia. At the level of the study: Each DNA sample taken from sorted CD4+ and CD8+ cells came to around 2.9 ug on average.

The sample holds a few counts of this clonotype. The V and J ends lost 6 bases and 2 bases respectively, with 8 bases between them. CDR3 length: 13 amino acids. Germline CDR1 is MNHEY and CDR2 is SMNVEV (reference sequence). Template material for TCR beta VDJ and CDR3 profiling consisted of genomic DNA. TCRdb ran MiXCR on the reads and lists one entry per CDR3 protein. The sample consists of 200,000 to 250,000 distinct CDR3 sequences, about 37% of them appearing once. This sequence was found in a human donor in good health, serving as a control. The sequenced sample was sorted CD4+, CD8+, or CD8+CD57+ T cells (not recorded which) from PBMCs. The gene calls are TRBV27 and TRBJ2-1; D not resolved. In nucleotides, the CDR3 is TGTGCCAGCAGGGGTACCCCCTACAATGAGCAGTTCTTC. Encoded protein: CASRGTPYNEQFF.